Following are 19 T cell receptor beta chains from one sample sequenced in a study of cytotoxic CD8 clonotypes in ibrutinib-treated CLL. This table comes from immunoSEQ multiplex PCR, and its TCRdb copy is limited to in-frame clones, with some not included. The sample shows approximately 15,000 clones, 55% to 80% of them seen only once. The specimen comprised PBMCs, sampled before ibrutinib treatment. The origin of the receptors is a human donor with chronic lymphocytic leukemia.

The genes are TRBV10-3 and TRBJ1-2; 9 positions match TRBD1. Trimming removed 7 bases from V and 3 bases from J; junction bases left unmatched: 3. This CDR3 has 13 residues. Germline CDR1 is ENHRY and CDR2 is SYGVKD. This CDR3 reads CAIKGQGDYGYTF. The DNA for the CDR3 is TGTGCCATCAAGGGACAGGGAGACTATGGCTACACCTTC.

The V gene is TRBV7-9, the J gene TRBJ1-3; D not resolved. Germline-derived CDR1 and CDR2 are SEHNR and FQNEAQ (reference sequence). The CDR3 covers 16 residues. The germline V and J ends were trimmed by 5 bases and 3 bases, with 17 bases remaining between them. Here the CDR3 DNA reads TGTGCCAGCAGCGTCGCGGGTGTCCCTGGTGGAAACACCATATATTTT. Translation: CASSVAGVPGGNTIYF.

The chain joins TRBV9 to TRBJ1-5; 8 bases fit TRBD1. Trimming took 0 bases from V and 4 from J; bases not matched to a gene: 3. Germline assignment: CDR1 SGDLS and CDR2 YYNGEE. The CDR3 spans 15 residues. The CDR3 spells CASSVGTGYNQPQHF. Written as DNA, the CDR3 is TGTGCCAGCAGCGTAGGGACAGGGTATAATCAGCCCCAGCATTTT.

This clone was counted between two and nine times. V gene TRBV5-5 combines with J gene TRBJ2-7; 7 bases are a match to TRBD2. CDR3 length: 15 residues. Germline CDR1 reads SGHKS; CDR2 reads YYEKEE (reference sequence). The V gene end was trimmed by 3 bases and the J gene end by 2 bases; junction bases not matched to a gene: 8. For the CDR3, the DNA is TGTGCCAGCAGCTCCTTCGGGGGGAATACCTACGAGCAGTACTTC. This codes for CASSSFGGNTYEQYF.

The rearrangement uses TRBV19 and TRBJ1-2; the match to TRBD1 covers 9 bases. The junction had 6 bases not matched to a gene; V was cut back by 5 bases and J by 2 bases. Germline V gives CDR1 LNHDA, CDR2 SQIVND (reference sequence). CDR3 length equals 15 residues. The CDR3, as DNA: TGTGCCAGTAGTCCTCCCGGACAGGGGAACTATGGCTACACCTTC. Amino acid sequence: CASSPPGQGNYGYTF.

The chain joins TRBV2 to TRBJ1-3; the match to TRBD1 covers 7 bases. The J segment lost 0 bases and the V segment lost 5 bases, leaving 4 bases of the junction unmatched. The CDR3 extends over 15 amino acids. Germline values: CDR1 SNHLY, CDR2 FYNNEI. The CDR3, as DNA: TGTGCCAGCAGTCGACAGGGAAACTCTGGAAACACCATATATTTT. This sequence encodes CASSRQGNSGNTIYF. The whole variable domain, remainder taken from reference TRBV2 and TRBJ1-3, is EPEVTQTPSHQVTQMGQEVILRCVPISNHLYFYWYRQILGQKVEFLVSFYNNEISEKSEIFDDQFSVERPDGSNFTLKIRSTKLEDSAMYFCASSRQGNSGNTIYFGEGSWLTVV.

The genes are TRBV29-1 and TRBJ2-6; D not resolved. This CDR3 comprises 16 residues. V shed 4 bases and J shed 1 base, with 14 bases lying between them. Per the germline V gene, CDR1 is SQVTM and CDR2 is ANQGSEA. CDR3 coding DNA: TGCAGCGTTGTTCAGGCTGTACCTTCTGGGGCCAACGTCCTGACTTTC. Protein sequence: CSVVQAVPSGANVLTF. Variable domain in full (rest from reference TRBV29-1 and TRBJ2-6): SAVISQKPSRDICQRGTSLTIQCQVDSQVTMMFWYRQQPGQSLTLIATANQGSEATYESGFVIDKFPISRPNLTFSTLTVSNMSPEDSSIYLCSVVQAVPSGANVLTFGAGSRLTVL.

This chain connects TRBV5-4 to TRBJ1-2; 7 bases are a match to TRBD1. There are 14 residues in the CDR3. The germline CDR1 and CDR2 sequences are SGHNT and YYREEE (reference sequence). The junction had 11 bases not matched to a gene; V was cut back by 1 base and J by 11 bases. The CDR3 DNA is TGTGCCAGCAGCTTGTCCCCGGACAGGCCCCCGTACACCTTC. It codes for CASSLSPDRPPYTF.

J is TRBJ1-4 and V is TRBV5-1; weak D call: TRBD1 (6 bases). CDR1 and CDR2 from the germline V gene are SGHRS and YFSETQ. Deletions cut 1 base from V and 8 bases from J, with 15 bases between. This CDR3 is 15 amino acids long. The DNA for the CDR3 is TGCGCCAGCAGCTTGACAGGGACATCTAGGGAAAAACTGTTTTTT. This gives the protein CASSLTGTSREKLFF.

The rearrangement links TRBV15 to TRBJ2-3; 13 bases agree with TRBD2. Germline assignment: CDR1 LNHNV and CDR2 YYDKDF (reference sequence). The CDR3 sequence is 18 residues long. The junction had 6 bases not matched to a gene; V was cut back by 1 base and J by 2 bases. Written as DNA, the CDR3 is TGTGCCACCAGCAGAGGAGGGACTAGCGGGGACCCCACAGATACGCAGTATTTT. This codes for CATSRGGTSGDPTDTQYF.

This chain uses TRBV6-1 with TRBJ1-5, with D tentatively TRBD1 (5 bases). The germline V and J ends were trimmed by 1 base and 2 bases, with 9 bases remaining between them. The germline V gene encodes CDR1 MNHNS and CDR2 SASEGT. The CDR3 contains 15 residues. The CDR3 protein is CASSEEGTRNQPQHF. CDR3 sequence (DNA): TGTGCCAGCAGTGAAGAAGGGACCCGCAATCAGCCCCAGCATTTT.

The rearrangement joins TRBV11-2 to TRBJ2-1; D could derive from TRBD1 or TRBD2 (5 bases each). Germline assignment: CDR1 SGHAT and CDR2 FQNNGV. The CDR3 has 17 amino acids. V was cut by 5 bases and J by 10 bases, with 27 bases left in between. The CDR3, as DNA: TGTGCCAGCAGCCTACTGGAACTGCCGGGACCGTCAGGGGAGCAGTTCTTC. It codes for CASSLLELPGPSGEQFF.

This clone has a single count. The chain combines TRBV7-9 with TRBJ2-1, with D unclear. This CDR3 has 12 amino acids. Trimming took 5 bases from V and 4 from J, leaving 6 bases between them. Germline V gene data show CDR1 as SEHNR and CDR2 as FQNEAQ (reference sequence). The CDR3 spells CASSPQYNEQFF. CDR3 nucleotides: TGTGCCAGCAGCCCCCAATACAATGAGCAGTTCTTC. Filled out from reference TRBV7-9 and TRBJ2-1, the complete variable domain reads DTGVSQNPRHKITKRGQNVTFRCDPISEHNRLYWYRQTLGQGPEFLTYFQNEAQLEKSRLLSDRFSAERPKGSFSTLEIQRTEQGDSAMYLCASSPQYNEQFFGPGTRLTVL.

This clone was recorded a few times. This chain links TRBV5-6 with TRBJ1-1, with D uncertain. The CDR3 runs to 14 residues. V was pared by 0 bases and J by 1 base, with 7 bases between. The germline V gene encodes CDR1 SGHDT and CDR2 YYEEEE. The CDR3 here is CASSLVWRNTEAFF. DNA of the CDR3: TGTGCCAGCAGCTTGGTCTGGAGGAACACTGAAGCTTTCTTT.

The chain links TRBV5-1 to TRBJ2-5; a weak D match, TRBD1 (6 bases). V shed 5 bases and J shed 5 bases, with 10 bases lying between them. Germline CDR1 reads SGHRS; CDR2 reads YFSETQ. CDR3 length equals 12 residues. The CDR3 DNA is TGCGCCAGCAGAACAGGGCCCGAGACCCAGTACTTC. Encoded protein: CASRTGPETQYF.

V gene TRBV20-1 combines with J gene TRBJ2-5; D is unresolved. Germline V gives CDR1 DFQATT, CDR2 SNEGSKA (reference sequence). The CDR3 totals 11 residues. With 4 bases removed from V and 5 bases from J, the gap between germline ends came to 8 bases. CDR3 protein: CSATLFETQYF. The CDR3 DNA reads TGCAGTGCTACGTTGTTTGAGACCCAGTACTTC.

The CDR3 DNA follows: TGTGCCACCAGCAGAGGACAGGGGGAGAGTCAGCCCCAGCATTTT. It codes for CATSRGQGESQPQHF. This rearrangement joins TRBV15 to TRBJ1-5; TRBD1 matches 9 bases. The trim removed 1 base at V and 6 bases at J, leaving 4 bases unmatched. Germline V gives CDR1 LNHNV, CDR2 YYDKDF (reference sequence). CDR3 length: 15 amino acids.

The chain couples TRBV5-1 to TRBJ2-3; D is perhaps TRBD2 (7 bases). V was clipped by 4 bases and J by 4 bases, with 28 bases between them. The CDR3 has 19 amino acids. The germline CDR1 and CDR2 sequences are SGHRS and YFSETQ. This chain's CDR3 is CASSRALGGPSFLADTQYF. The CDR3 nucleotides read TGCGCCAGCAGCCGGGCGTTGGGGGGGCCGTCTTTTTTGGCAGATACGCAGTATTTT.

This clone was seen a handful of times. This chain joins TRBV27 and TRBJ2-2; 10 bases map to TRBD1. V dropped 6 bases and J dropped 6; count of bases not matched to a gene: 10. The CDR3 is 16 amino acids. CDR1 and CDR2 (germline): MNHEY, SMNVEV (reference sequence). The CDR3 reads CASRSGTGARSGELFF. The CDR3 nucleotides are TGTGCCAGCAGGTCCGGGACAGGGGCCAGGTCCGGGGAGCTGTTTTTT.